The T cell receptor beta chain described here comes from a study of shared clonotypes between healthy human individuals. As for the study in general: A donor's plate count was three for CD4 naive and three for CD4 memory; CD8 naive had two and CD8 memory one.

Under the authors' procedure: Filtering differed, since immunoSEQ gave only junction sequences and no quality scores. Assay used: immunoSEQ multiplex PCR; TCRdb lists only in-frame clones, some missing. V and J calls and clone size are copied from that table; D and trimming were computed from the DNA. The data contain under 550,000 clones, roughly 95% of them singletons. Germline V gives CDR1 SGHRS, CDR2 YFSETQ. This CDR3 spans 16 amino acids. The junction had 8 bases not matched to a gene; V was cut back by 0 bases and J by 7 bases. This clone showed up just once. Sample: naive CD4+ T cells sorted from blood. Subset meaning: CD45RA+ positively selected. V is TRBV5-1 and J is TRBJ2-2; 8 nucleotides align to TRBD1. The origin of this receptor is a woman in her twenties or thirties in good health. The DNA of the CDR3 is TGCGCCAGCAGCTTGGCTGGGGACAGGTTGGTCGGGGAGCTGTTTTTT. Amino acids: CASSLAGDRLVGELFF.